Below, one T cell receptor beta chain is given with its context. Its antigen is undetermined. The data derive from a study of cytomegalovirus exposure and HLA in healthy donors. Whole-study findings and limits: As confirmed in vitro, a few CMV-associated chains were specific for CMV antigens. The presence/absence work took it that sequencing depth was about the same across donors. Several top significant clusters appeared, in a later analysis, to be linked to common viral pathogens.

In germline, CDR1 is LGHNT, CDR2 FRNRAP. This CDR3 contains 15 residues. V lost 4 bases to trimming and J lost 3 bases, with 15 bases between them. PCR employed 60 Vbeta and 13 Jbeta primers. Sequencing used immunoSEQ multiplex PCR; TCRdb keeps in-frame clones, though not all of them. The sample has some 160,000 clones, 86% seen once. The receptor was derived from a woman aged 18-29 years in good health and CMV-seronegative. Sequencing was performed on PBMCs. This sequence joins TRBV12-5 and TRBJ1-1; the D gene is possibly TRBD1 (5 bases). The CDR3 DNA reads TGTGCTAGTGGTTCCCCCCCGGGGGAGGACACTGAAGCTTTCTTT. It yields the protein CASGSPPGEDTEAFF.